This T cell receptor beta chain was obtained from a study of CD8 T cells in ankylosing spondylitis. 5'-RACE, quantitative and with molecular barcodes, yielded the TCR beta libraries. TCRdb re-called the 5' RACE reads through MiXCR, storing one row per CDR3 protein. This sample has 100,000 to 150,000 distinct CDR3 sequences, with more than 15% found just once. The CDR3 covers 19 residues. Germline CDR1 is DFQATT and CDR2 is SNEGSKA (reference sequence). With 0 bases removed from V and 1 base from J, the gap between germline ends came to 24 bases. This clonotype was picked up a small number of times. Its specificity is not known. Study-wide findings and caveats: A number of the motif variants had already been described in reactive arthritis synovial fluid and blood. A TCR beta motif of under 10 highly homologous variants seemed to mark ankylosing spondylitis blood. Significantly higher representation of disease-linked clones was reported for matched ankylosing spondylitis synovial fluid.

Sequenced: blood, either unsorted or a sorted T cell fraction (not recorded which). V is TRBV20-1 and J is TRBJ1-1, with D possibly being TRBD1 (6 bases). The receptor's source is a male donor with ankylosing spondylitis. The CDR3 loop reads CSARDALDMTGWPNTEAFF. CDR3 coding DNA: TGCAGTGCTAGAGATGCCCTCGATATGACAGGCTGGCCGAACACTGAAGCTTTCTTT.